This T cell receptor (beta chain) was recorded in a study of regulatory T cells in long-lasting Graves disease. Study background: Freshly diagnosed Graves' patients had used antithyroid drugs for under 3 months. The study, taken as a whole, reports: Accuracy may have been reduced by the small sample size. Favored gene segments in persistent disease were TRBV28, TRBJ1-2 and TRBJ2-5.

Points on this clonotype: What it recognizes is unknown.

Time point in this sample: newly diagnosed GD, antithyroid drugs for less than 3 months. The TCR library used RNA extracted from PBMCs. It was American Thyroid Association guidelines that determined Graves' disease diagnosis. The CDR3 runs 16 residues. The germline V gene has CDR1 SGHTA and CDR2 FQGNSA. Unmatched junction bases numbered 7, after V lost 3 bases and J lost 5 bases. For TCR beta, libraries came from iRepertoire HTBI primers and Arm-PCR of CDR3 regions. Via MiXCR, TCRdb re-called the multiplex PCR reads, giving one row per CDR3 protein. The sample contains 550,000 or so distinct CDR3 sequences, approximately 12% of which appear only once. This sample was also put to use in a study of T cells in Graves' hyperthyroidism and ophthalmopathy.

The chain has TRBV7-2 and TRBJ2-4; 10 bases are shared with TRBD1. The receptor was isolated from a woman aged 25 to 39 with Graves disease. Sequencing was performed on peripheral blood mononuclear cells (PBMCs), taken at new diagnosis, from a patient treated with antithyroid drugs. In DNA, the CDR3 is TGTGCCAGCAGCTTTTCCGGGACAGGGGACCAAAACATTCAGTACTTC. Translation: CASSFSGTGDQNIQYF.